These 10 T cell receptor beta chains originate from one sample sequenced in a study of T cells expressing NK-cell markers (dated by TCRdb to the early 2020s). Library prep was done by 5' RACE. The sample was run on an Illumina HiSeq 2000. Following reprocessing of the reads by TCRdb, the data hold one row per CDR3 protein sequence and no DNA is available. The sample table records about 460,000 distinct CDR3 sequences. Of the sample, over 1.1% is held by the ten largest clones. Material for sequencing was blood T cells: a sorted CD56 or NKG2C T cell subset, CD4+ or CD8+ T cells, or bulk PBMC T cells (not recorded which). These TCRs come from a woman between 45 and 65 years old in good health. Donor details come from another sample of the same person, matched by shared clones.

V and J are TRBV11-3 and TRBJ2-5. The CDR3 spans 13 residues. Germline V gives CDR1 SGHNT, CDR2 YENEEA. This chain's CDR3 is CASSEQPQETQYF.

This sequence joins TRBV7-8 and TRBJ1-1; without DNA, the TCRdb call of TRBD1 cannot be checked. The CDR3 has 15 residues. Per germline, CDR1 SGHVS and CDR2 FQNEAQ. The CDR3 sequence is CASSFQRGVNTEAFF.

This chain uses TRBV5-1 with TRBJ2-5. CDR3 length: 17 amino acids. Germline CDR1 SGHRS, CDR2 YFSETQ. CDR3 in amino acids: CASSWAGITRRQETQYF.

V is TRBV9 and J is TRBJ2-2. The CDR3 length is 13 residues. Germline lookup yields CDR1 SGDLS and CDR2 YYNGEE. CDR3 residues: CASLGSDTGELFF.

The V gene is TRBV7-2, the J gene TRBJ2-6; absent DNA, TCRdb's TRBD1 call cannot be checked. Germline V gives CDR1 SGHTA, CDR2 FQGNSA. The CDR3 length is 17 residues. CDR3 amino acids: CASMGRVATSGANVLTF.

The V gene is TRBV12-3 or TRBV12-4, the J gene TRBJ1-2; TCRdb designates TRBD1, a call that cannot be tested without DNA. The CDR3 is 15 residues long. The CDR3 spells CASSPTTGTGGGYTF.

This chain connects TRBV29-1 to TRBJ2-1; as DNA is missing, the TRBD2 call by TCRdb cannot be tested. This CDR3 comprises 15 residues. Germline assignment: CDR1 SQVTM and CDR2 ANQGSEA. The CDR3 is CSVESITSGYNEQFF.

The chain has TRBV5-1 and TRBJ2-5; the D call of TRBD1 rests on TCRdb alone, since no DNA is present to check it. Germline-derived CDR1 and CDR2 are SGHRS and YFSETQ. This CDR3 is built from 16 residues. The CDR3 loop is CASSWAGQGSQETQYF.

The V gene is TRBV19, the J gene TRBJ2-7; TCRdb's assignment of TRBD2 cannot be checked, as there is no DNA. CDR3 size: 15 residues. Germline CDR1 LNHDA, CDR2 SQIVND (reference sequence). The CDR3 sequence: CASSGGSGSRNEQYF.

The chain combines TRBV30 with TRBJ2-1; as DNA is missing, the TRBD1 call by TCRdb cannot be tested. The germline CDR1 and CDR2 sequences are GTSNPN and SVGIG (reference sequence). This CDR3 spans 13 amino acids. The CDR3 loop reads CAWDLTGKNEQFF.